What follows are 24 T cell receptor beta chains derived from one specimen sequenced in a study of OX40 agonist ivuxolimab in advanced cancers. Generated by immunoSEQ multiplex PCR, the TCRdb table keeps only in-frame clones and is missing some. The sample holds 50,000 to 70,000 clones, roughly 80% seen once. This sample comprised CD4+ or CD8+ T cells sorted from blood, obtained in a trial of the OX40 agonist ivuxolimab. The receptors here all came from an adult with an advanced solid tumor such as melanoma, head and neck, liver or kidney cancer.

This chain uses TRBV27 with TRBJ2-5, with D maybe TRBD2 (5 bases). Germline V lookup: CDR1 MNHEY, CDR2 SMNVEV (reference sequence). Trimming removed 0 bases at V and 5 bases at J, with 13 bases between. The CDR3 contains 15 residues. The CDR3 spells CASSLSYGEYETQYF. CDR3 in DNA: TGTGCCAGCAGTTTATCGTACGGGGAATACGAGACCCAGTACTTC.

This clone was counted at least ten times. The chain uses TRBV5-5 and TRBJ2-2, with D possibly being TRBD2 (6 bases). The CDR3 length is 16 residues. Trimming shortened V by 0 bases and J by 8 bases, and 17 bases separated the two germline ends. CDR1 and CDR2 from the germline V gene are SGHKS and YYEKEE (reference sequence). CDR3 in amino acids: CASSLVGRTQGGELFF. CDR3 nucleotide sequence: TGTGCCAGCAGCTTGGTGGGGAGGACCCAAGGTGGGGAGCTGTTTTTT.

The J gene is TRBJ1-2, the V gene TRBV4-3; D unclear. The CDR3 is 15 residues long. From germline, CDR1 is LGHNA and CDR2 YSLEER. Trimming pared 0 bases from V and 0 bases from J, leaving 8 bases between. This CDR3 is CASSQDWAANYGYTF. CDR3 in DNA: TGCGCCAGCAGCCAAGATTGGGCCGCTAACTATGGCTACACCTTC.

This chain links TRBV19 with TRBJ1-1, with D perhaps TRBD1 (5 bases). Trimming stripped 3 bases from V and 1 base from J, with 15 bases between. The CDR3 loop spans 16 amino acids. Germline CDR1 is LNHDA and CDR2 is SQIVND (reference sequence). CDR3 loop: CASSILDSTENTEAFF. The CDR3 DNA follows: TGTGCCAGTAGTATTCTGGATTCGACAGAGAACACTGAAGCTTTCTTT.

The rearrangement links TRBV28 to TRBJ2-2; 9 nucleotides match TRBD2. Germline V gene lookup returns CDR1 MDHEN and CDR2 SYDVKM. This CDR3 spans 18 amino acids. Trimming at V came to 2 bases and at J to 0 bases, leaving 7 bases not matched to a gene. CDR3 loop: CASSLIMLAGPNTGELFF. The DNA of the CDR3 is TGTGCCAGCAGTTTAATAATGCTAGCGGGACCGAACACCGGGGAGCTGTTTTTT. Full variable domain (outside the CDR3, taken from reference TRBV28 and TRBJ2-2): DVKVTQSSRYLVKRTGEKVFLECVQDMDHENMFWYRQDPGLGLRLIYFSYDVKMKEKGDIPEGYSVSREKKERFSLILESASTNQTSMYLCASSLIMLAGPNTGELFFGEGSRLTVL.

The DNA of the CDR3 is TGCAGCGTCTACAGGGAATGGAACACTGAAGCTTTCTTT. Encoded protein: CSVYREWNTEAFF. This chain connects TRBV29-1 to TRBJ1-1; possibly TRBD1 for D (6 bases). This CDR3 spans 13 amino acids. Trimming stripped 6 bases from V and 1 base from J, with 12 bases between. The germline gives CDR1 SQVTM, CDR2 ANQGSEA.

The chain combines TRBV7-6 with TRBJ2-1; no definite D call. Germline lookup yields CDR1 SGHVS and CDR2 FNYEAQ. The CDR3 length is 13 residues. Trimming removed 1 base from V and 4 bases from J, with 5 bases in between. The CDR3 region is CASSLDPYNEQFF. The CDR3 DNA reads as TGTGCCAGCAGCTTAGACCCGTACAATGAGCAGTTCTTC.

The chain combines TRBV7-6 with TRBJ2-7; D possibly corresponds to TRBD1 (5 bases). The CDR3 consists of 14 residues. From germline, CDR1 is SGHVS and CDR2 FNYEAQ. The V and J ends lost 4 bases and 6 bases respectively, with 16 bases between them. The CDR3 here is CASSSDTQRSEQYF. The DNA for the CDR3 is TGTGCCAGCAGCTCGGACACTCAAAGGTCCGAGCAGTACTTC. The variable domain in full, completed from reference TRBV7-6 and TRBJ2-7, reads GAGVSQSPRYKVTKRGQDVALRCDPISGHVSLYWYRQALGQGPEFLTYFNYEAQQDKSGLPNDRFSAERPEGSISTLTIQRTEQRDSAMYRCASSSDTQRSEQYFGPGTRLTVT.

There are a few counts of this clone. This sequence joins TRBV30 and TRBJ2-7; possibly TRBD1 for D (5 bases). Looked up from germline, CDR1 is GTSNPN and CDR2 is SVGIG (reference sequence). Trimming removed 3 bases at V and 4 bases at J, with 16 bases between. The CDR3 sequence is 14 residues long. This CDR3 is CAWRHRGPRYEQYF. CDR3 DNA sequence: TGTGCCTGGAGGCATAGGGGCCCTCGTTACGAGCAGTACTTC.

On this clone itself: It is unclear where the CDR3 begins or ends on the DNA, so no DNA is shown, and the CDR3 is as TCRdb lists it. The rearrangement links TRBV21-1 to TRBJ1-3. TRBV21-1 is annotated as a pseudogene. The CDR3 is made up of 13 amino acids, end residues included. CDR3 amino acids: CASSVGWGNTIYF.

V usage is TRBV11-3 and J usage is TRBJ2-7; possible D gene TRBD2, 5 bases. CDR1 SGHNT and CDR2 YENEEA come from the germline V gene. The V and J ends lost 8 bases and 6 bases respectively, with 14 bases between them. The CDR3 covers 12 residues. The CDR3 reads CASAGRSGEQYF. The DNA of the CDR3 is TGTGCCAGCGCGGGCAGGTCTGGCGAGCAGTACTTC.

The rearrangement joins TRBV11-2 to TRBJ2-2; D may be TRBD1 (5 bases). V lost 5 bases to trimming and J lost 6 bases, with 13 bases between them. The CDR3 has 14 residues. Germline assignment: CDR1 SGHAT and CDR2 FQNNGV. In nucleotides, the CDR3 is TGTGCCAGCAGCCCCCAATCAGGGTCCGGGGAGCTGTTTTTT. Protein sequence: CASSPQSGSGELFF.

The rearrangement joins TRBV5-1 to TRBJ2-5; D is undetermined. CDR3 length: 14 amino acids. Germline loops: CDR1 SGHRS, CDR2 YFSETQ. Between the trimmed V and J ends, which lost 1 base and 2 bases, there was a span of 9 bases. The CDR3, as DNA: TGCGCCAGCAGCTTGATGGGCAGGCAAGAGACCCAGTACTTC. Residues: CASSLMGRQETQYF.

The chain recombines TRBV9 with TRBJ2-3; TRBD2 agrees at 11 bases. The ends lost 0 bases at V and 5 bases at J; junction bases unmatched: 8. The CDR3 loop spans 17 amino acids. Germline V gives CDR1 SGDLS, CDR2 YYNGEE. CDR3 amino acids: CASSVGGSGRALDTQYF. The CDR3 coding sequence is TGTGCCAGCAGCGTAGGGGGTAGCGGGAGGGCCTTAGATACGCAGTATTTT.

The rearrangement links TRBV11-3 to TRBJ2-7, with 10 bases identical to TRBD2. The junction had 10 bases not matched to a gene; V was cut back by 5 bases and J by 3 bases. The germline V gene has CDR1 SGHNT and CDR2 YENEEA. The CDR3 has 16 residues. CDR3 region: CASSPNSGTSVYEQYF. DNA of the CDR3: TGTGCCAGCAGCCCTAACTCCGGGACTAGCGTCTACGAGCAGTACTTC.

The rearrangement uses TRBV7-9 and TRBJ1-2; no clear D. Germline-derived CDR1 and CDR2 are SEHNR and FQNEAQ (reference sequence). Trimming removed 4 bases at V and 0 bases at J, with 9 bases between. CDR3 length: 14 amino acids. The CDR3 is CASSSLGANYGYTF. Written as DNA, the CDR3 is TGTGCCAGCAGCTCCCTCGGGGCTAACTATGGCTACACCTTC.

This chain links TRBV19 with TRBJ1-5; D gene ambiguous. CDR3 size: 13 residues. Trimming stripped 10 bases from V and 0 bases from J, with 10 bases between. In germline, CDR1 is LNHDA, CDR2 SQIVND (reference sequence). The CDR3 sequence: CATSLLSNQPQHF. CDR3 nucleotide sequence: TGTGCCACTTCTCTTCTTAGCAATCAGCCCCAGCATTTT.

This rearrangement joins TRBV6-1 to TRBJ1-1; D is ambiguous. CDR1 is MNHNS, CDR2 SASEGT, per germline. V lost 7 bases and J lost 1, with 10 bases in between. This CDR3 contains 13 residues. CDR3 region: CASKSKQNTEAFF. The CDR3 DNA follows: TGTGCCAGCAAGTCGAAGCAGAACACTGAAGCTTTCTTT.

The chain joins TRBV29-1 to TRBJ2-3; D remains unclear. V dropped 2 bases and J dropped 0 bases, with 12 bases sitting between them. Looked up from germline, CDR1 is SQVTM and CDR2 is ANQGSEA. CDR3 length: 15 residues. The DNA of the CDR3 is TGCAGCGTTGAACCCAGCCATGTTAGCACAGATACGCAGTATTTT. Amino acid sequence: CSVEPSHVSTDTQYF.

The chain combines TRBV12-2 with TRBJ2-7; the table's D call, TRBD2, has no DNA check behind it. TRBV12-2 is tagged as a pseudogene. There are 15 residues in the CDR3. CDR3 DNA: TGTGCAAGTCGCTTAGATGCGACGCGGAACTACGAGCAGTACTTC. The encoded protein is CASRLDATRNYEQYF.

This clone was found a few times. The CDR3 nucleotides are TGTGCCAGTAGTTCCTCAGGGGGAGCGGATCAGCCCCAGCATTTT. Protein: CASSSSGGADQPQHF. The gene calls are TRBV19 and TRBJ1-5; TRBD1 agrees at 7 bases. Germline CDR1 is LNHDA and CDR2 is SQIVND (reference sequence). The CDR3 is 15 residues long. Trimming removed 5 bases from V and 5 bases from J; junction bases left unmatched: 9.

The rearrangement uses TRBV10-3 and TRBJ2-3; D could derive from TRBD1 or TRBD2 (5 bases each). The CDR3 runs 15 residues. V lost 2 bases and J 6 bases, leaving 15 bases between the germline ends. Germline V gives CDR1 ENHRY, CDR2 SYGVKD. Written as DNA, the CDR3 is TGTGCCATCAGTGAGGGGACGCCGCTTCAGGATACGCAGTATTTT. This codes for CAISEGTPLQDTQYF.

The V gene is TRBV6-5, the J gene TRBJ2-1; 14 positions agree with TRBD2. Looked up from germline, CDR1 is MNHEY and CDR2 is SVGAGI. CDR3 length: 14 residues. With V trimmed by 6 bases and J by 14 bases, 9 bases remained unmatched. Here the CDR3 reads CASRRGTSGRVKFF. In nucleotides, the CDR3 is TGTGCCAGCAGGCGCGGGACTAGCGGGAGAGTCAAGTTCTTC.

The chain has TRBV19 and TRBJ2-7; D remains unclear. There are 13 residues in the CDR3. CDR1 is LNHDA and CDR2 is SQIVND in the germline V gene (reference sequence). The V and J ends lost 3 bases and 3 bases respectively, with 9 bases between them. The CDR3 nucleotides are TGTGCCAGTAGTATCAGTACGAACTACGAGCAGTACTTC. Its protein is CASSISTNYEQYF. Full variable domain (outside the CDR3, taken from reference TRBV19 and TRBJ2-7): DGGITQSPKYLFRKEGQNVTLSCEQNLNHDAMYWYRQDPGQGLRLIYYSQIVNDFQKGDIAEGYSVSREKKESFPLTVTSAQKNPTAFYLCASSISTNYEQYFGPGTRLTVT.